One sample yielded the 5 T cell receptor beta chains listed below, sequenced in a study of cytotoxic CD8 clonotypes in ibrutinib-treated CLL. Sequencing used immunoSEQ multiplex PCR; TCRdb keeps in-frame clones, though not all of them. In the table there are roughly 150,000 clones, about 78% of which are singletons. Sequences were derived from PBMCs, sampled after 24 months of ibrutinib treatment. These receptors all stem from a human donor with chronic lymphocytic leukemia.

The genes are TRBV18 and TRBJ1-1; the D is unclear. Germline V lookup: CDR1 KGHSH, CDR2 LQKENI. Trimming removed 0 bases at V and 9 bases at J, with 11 bases between. The CDR3 loop spans 13 amino acids. The CDR3 spells CASSPPNGEQAFF. As DNA, the CDR3 is TGTGCCAGCTCACCACCCAACGGGGAACAAGCTTTCTTT.

At least ten counts were recorded for this clone. The chain joins TRBV4-2 to TRBJ1-2; 8 positions agree with TRBD1. The CDR3 has 15 amino acids. Germline CDR1 and CDR2: LGHNA and YNFKEQ. J lost 5 bases, V lost 0 bases, and 5 bases had no gene match. The CDR3 loop reads CASSQEGTGGYGYTF. CDR3 sequence (DNA): TGTGCCAGCAGCCAAGAAGGGACAGGCGGGTATGGCTACACCTTC.

This chain links TRBV28 with TRBJ1-2, with a weak D call TRBD1 (5 bases). Looked up from germline, CDR1 is MDHEN and CDR2 is SYDVKM. V gave up 6 bases and J gave up 4 bases, with 15 bases separating them. The CDR3 runs to 14 residues. The CDR3 here is CASSGGVAGYGYTF. The CDR3 coding sequence is TGTGCCAGCAGCGGGGGGGTGGCGGGCTATGGCTACACCTTC.

Regarding this clone: Other nucleotide sequences in the sample specify the same CDR3. V usage is TRBV18 and J usage is TRBJ1-2, with D possibly being TRBD1 (5 bases). This CDR3 contains 14 residues. The ends were cut back, 0 bases at V and 7 bases at J, with 12 bases in the middle. Germline values: CDR1 KGHSH, CDR2 LQKENI. The CDR3 spells CASSPPGQVVGYTF. The CDR3 DNA reads TGTGCCAGCTCACCACCGGGGCAGGTGGTTGGCTACACCTTC.

This clone was observed many times. The chain carries TRBV6-6 and TRBJ1-1; D uncertain. Germline V gives CDR1 MNHNY, CDR2 SVGAGI (reference sequence). CDR3 size: 13 residues. V gave up 5 bases and J gave up 7 bases, with 14 bases separating them. CDR3 in amino acids: CASSPIPAGEAFF. CDR3 in DNA: TGTGCCAGCAGTCCAATCCCGGCCGGTGAAGCTTTCTTT.